The present T cell receptor beta chain was sequenced within a study of naive and memory T cell subsets. General study points: RNA-based TCR counts may shift with T cell activation and differentiation.

The V gene's germline CDR1 is SGHRS and CDR2 YFSETQ. V lost 3 bases and J 5 bases, leaving 17 bases between the germline ends. CDR3 size: 15 residues. Two oligonucleotides, mixed equimolar, formed the beta constant-region primer covering TRBC1 and TRBC2. Nested alpha and beta constant-region primers with the SP2 primer drove four PCR rounds on ligated cDNA. MiXCR was run by TCRdb on the UMI-ligation and nested PCR reads, yielding one entry per CDR3 protein. The sample has 95,000 to 150,000 distinct CDR3 sequences; roughly 32% are singletons. This clonotype was counted only a few times. Antigen specificity is unknown.

Sequencing used central memory CD4+ T cells from blood. The V gene is TRBV5-1, the J gene TRBJ2-5; D could derive from TRBD1 or TRBD2 (5 bases each). The receptor was isolated from a human donor in good health. DNA for the CDR3: TGCGCCAGCAGCTGGGGACCAGACAGACGGGAGACCCAGTACTTC. Translated: CASSWGPDRRETQYF.